These T cell receptor beta chains were read from a single sample in a study of T cell clonotyping in hematopoietic cell transplantation. Here immunoSEQ multiplex PCR was the method, and the copy in TCRdb shows in-frame clones only, minus some. In the table there are some 10,000 clones, roughly 87% of which are singletons. The sequenced sample was peripheral blood mononuclear cells, obtained before stem cell transplant. The source of these receptors is a woman between 50 and 59 years old with chronic myeloid leukemia. Some clones in this sample may be carry-over from other donors' samples. The CDR3 runs from the conserved cysteine through the conserved F or W. The D gene is left open where the match is weak. Not all rows give a size; the values are once, few, many and, for expanded clones, a class.

TGCGCCAGCAGCCAGACAACAGGCGTGGTAATGACCCAGTACTTC | CASSQTTGVVMTQYF | TRBJ2-5 | TRBV4-1 | NA | NA
TGTGCCTGGAGTAGGGGATTACAAGAGACCCAGTACTTC | CAWSRGLQETQYF | TRBJ2-5 | TRBV30 | NA | NA
TGTGCCAGCAGCCAGAGGACTAGCGGGGGGAGCTCCTACAATGAGCAGTTCTTC | CASSQRTSGGSSYNEQFF | TRBJ2-1 | TRBV4-2 | TRBD2 | NA
TGCAGCGCAGAGTTCGGAGACACCATATATTTT | CSAEFGDTIYF | TRBJ1-3 | TRBV29-1 | NA | NA
TGTGCCAGCAGTTTGATTAGCGGGGACGACACCGGGGAGCTGTTTTTT | CASSLISGDDTGELFF | TRBJ2-2 | TRBV6-5 | TRBD2 | NA
TGTGCCAGCAGTGCCAGAGAGGGCCGGCGCCTCTCCTACAATGAGCAGTTCTTC | CASSAREGRRLSYNEQFF | TRBJ2-1 | TRBV6-1 | NA | NA
TGTGCTACAGCGGACTCTGGCAATCAGCCCCAGCATTTT | CATADSGNQPQHF | TRBJ1-5 | TRBV25-1 | NA | NA
TGTGCCAGCAGCCAAGAATTACACAATGAGCAGTTCTTC | CASSQELHNEQFF | TRBJ2-1 | TRBV7-9 | NA | once
TGCGCCAGCAGCCAAGATGTAATCGCCCAGGGTTCCGCTGAAGCTTTCTTT | CASSQDVIAQGSAEAFF | TRBJ1-1 | TRBV4-1 | NA | NA
TGTGCCAGCAGATTTTCGGGGCAGGGAAACGAGCAGTACTTC | CASRFSGQGNEQYF | TRBJ2-7 | TRBV6-1 | NA | NA
TGCGCCAGCAGAATCACTAGCGGCTTCTACGAGCAGTACTTC | CASRITSGFYEQYF | TRBJ2-7 | TRBV10-2 | TRBD2 | few
TGCGCCAGCAGCCAAGATAGGGATTTCTACGAGCAGTACTTC | CASSQDRDFYEQYF | TRBJ2-7 | TRBV4-3 | NA | NA
TGCGCCAGCAGTCAATCTGGGGCGATGGAAAATGGTAAGGATGAGCAGTTCTTC | CASSQSGAMENGKDEQFF | TRBJ2-1 | TRBV23-1 | NA | NA
TGTGCCAGCAGCGTAGGGGCGGGAGGGGTAACCCTCGGGGAGCTGTTTTTT | CASSVGAGGVTLGELFF | TRBJ2-2 | TRBV9 | TRBD2 | NA
TGTGCCAGCAGTGCCAGGGCGGACAATGAGCAGTTCTTC | CASSARADNEQFF | TRBJ2-1 | TRBV6-1 | NA | few
TGTGCCAGCAGCCGTAGTCTTTCAGGGACCTTCGAGCAGTACTTC | CASSRSLSGTFEQYF | TRBJ2-7 | TRBV5-6 | NA | once
TGCGCCAGCAGCTGGGACAGTAAGCAGGATACGCAGTATTTT | CASSWDSKQDTQYF | TRBJ2-3 | TRBV5-1 | TRBD1 | NA
TGTGCTAGCAGCCGGGACAGTGGCACCGGGGAGCTGTTTTTT | CASSRDSGTGELFF | TRBJ2-2 | TRBV7-7 | TRBD1 | few
TGTGCCAGCAGCGTAAGAATAGACACGGAGCTGTTTTTT | CASSVRIDTELFF | TRBJ2-2 | TRBV9 | NA | NA
TGCGCCAGCAAGATAACCCTAGACAGGGGACAAGAGACCCAGTACTTC | CASKITLDRGQETQYF | TRBJ2-5 | TRBV5-1 | TRBD1 | once
TGTGCCTGGAGTGTGGTGGGGGACGAGCAGTACTTC | CAWSVVGDEQYF | TRBJ2-7 | TRBV30 | NA | once
TGTGCCATCGGGGGTGGGGGCGCGGGTCAGCCCCAGCATTTT | CAIGGGGAGQPQHF | TRBJ1-5 | TRBV10-3 | NA | NA
TGTGCCAGCAGTTACTCGGGCAGGGGAAGAAACACCATATATTTT | CASSYSGRGRNTIYF | TRBJ1-3 | TRBV6-5 | NA | NA
TGTGCCAGCAAGGTTAGCGGAAGCACGAACACCGGGGAGCTGTTTTTT | CASKVSGSTNTGELFF | TRBJ2-2 | TRBV2 | NA | NA
TGTGCCAGTAGTATCCTCCGCGTGACAGGGGTAAGATGGAACTATGGCTACACCTTC | CASSILRVTGVRWNYGYTF | TRBJ1-2 | TRBV19 | TRBD1 | NA
TGTGCCACCAGCATGAGGGGCCACGGGACTAGCGGGAGAAAGAACGAGCAGTACTTC | CATSMRGHGTSGRKNEQYF | TRBJ2-7 | TRBV15 | TRBD2 | NA
TGCGCCAGCAGCCAAGCTCGACAGGGGAGCCAGCCCCAGCATTTT | CASSQARQGSQPQHF | TRBJ1-5 | TRBV4-1 | TRBD1 | NA
TGTGCCTGGTTGCCCCCAGGGTCAGCCATTCAGTACTTC | CAWLPPGSAIQYF | TRBJ2-4 | TRBV30 | NA | NA
TGTGCCAGCAGCCATCCGGACAGGGGGCGCGCAAAACTGTTTTTT | CASSHPDRGRAKLFF | TRBJ1-4 | TRBV7-8 | TRBD1 | NA
TGTGCCAGCAGCTTTGGGGACCTCTACAATGAGCAGTTCTTC | CASSFGDLYNEQFF | TRBJ2-1 | TRBV7-6 | NA | NA